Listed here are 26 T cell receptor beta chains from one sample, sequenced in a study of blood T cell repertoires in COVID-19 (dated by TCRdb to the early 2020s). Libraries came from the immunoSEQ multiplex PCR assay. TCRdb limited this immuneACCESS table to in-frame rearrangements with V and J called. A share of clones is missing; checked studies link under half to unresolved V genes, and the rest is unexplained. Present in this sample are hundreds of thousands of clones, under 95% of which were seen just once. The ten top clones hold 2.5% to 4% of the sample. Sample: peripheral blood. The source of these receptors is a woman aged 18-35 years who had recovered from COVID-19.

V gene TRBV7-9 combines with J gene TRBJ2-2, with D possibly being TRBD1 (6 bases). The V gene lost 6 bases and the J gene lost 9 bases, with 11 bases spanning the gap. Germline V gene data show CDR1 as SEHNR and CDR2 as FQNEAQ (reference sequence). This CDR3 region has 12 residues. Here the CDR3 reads CASSPQGRELFF. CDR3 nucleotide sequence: TGTGCCAGCAGTCCACAGGGAAGGGAGCTGTTTTTT. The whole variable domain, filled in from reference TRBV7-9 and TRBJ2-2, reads DTGVSQNPRHKITKRGQNVTFRCDPISEHNRLYWYRQTLGQGPEFLTYFQNEAQLEKSRLLSDRFSAERPKGSFSTLEIQRTEQGDSAMYLCASSPQGRELFFGEGSRLTVL.

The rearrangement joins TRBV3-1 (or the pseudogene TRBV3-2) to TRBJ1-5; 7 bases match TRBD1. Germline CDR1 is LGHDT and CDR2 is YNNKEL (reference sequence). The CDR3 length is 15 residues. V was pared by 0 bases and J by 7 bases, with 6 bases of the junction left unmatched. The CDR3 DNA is TGTGCCAGCAGCCAAGATCACAGGGGAGGCCAGCCCCAGCATTTT. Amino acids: CASSQDHRGGQPQHF.

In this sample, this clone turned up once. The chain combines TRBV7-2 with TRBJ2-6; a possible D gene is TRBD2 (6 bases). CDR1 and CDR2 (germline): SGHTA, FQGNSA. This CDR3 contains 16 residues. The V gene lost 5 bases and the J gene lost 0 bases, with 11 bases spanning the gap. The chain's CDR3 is CASSPRGNSGANVLTF. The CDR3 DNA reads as TGTGCCAGCAGCCCCCGGGGGAACTCTGGGGCCAACGTCCTGACTTTC.

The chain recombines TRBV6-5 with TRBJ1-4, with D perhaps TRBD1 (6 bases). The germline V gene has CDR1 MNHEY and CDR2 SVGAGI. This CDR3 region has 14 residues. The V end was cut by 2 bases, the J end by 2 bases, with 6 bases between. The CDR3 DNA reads TGTGCCAGCAGTTACGACAGGACTAATGAAAAACTGTTTTTT. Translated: CASSYDRTNEKLFF.

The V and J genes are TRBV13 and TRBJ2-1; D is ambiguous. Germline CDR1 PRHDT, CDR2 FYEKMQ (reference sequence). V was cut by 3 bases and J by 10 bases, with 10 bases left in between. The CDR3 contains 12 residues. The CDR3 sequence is CASSFPRGEQFF. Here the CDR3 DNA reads TGTGCCAGCAGCTTTCCCCGAGGAGAGCAGTTCTTC.

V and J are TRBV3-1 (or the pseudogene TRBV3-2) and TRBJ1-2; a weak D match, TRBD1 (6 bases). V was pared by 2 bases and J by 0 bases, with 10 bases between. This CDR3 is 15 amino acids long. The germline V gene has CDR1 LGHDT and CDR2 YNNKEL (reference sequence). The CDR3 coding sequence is TGTGCCAGCAGCCAAATGACAGGAGCTAACTATGGCTACACCTTC. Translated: CASSQMTGANYGYTF.

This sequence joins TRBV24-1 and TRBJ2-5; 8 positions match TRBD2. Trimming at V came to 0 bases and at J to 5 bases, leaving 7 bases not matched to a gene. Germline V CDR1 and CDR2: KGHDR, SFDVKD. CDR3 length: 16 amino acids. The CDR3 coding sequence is TGTGCCACCAGTGATTTGCCGACAGGCGGGAGGGAGACCCAGTACTTC. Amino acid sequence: CATSDLPTGGRETQYF.

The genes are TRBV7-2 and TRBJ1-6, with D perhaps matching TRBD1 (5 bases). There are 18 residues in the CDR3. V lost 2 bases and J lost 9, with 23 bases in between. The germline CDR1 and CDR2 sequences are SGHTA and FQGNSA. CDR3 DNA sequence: TGTGCCAGCAGCTTATATTCTGTGACAGCCGGGTTAGGTTCACCCCTCCACTTT. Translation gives CASSLYSVTAGLGSPLHF.

CDR3 sequence (DNA): TGTGCCTGGTACAACAGGGTAGGATGGTATGGCTACACCTTC. Protein: CAWYNRVGWYGYTF. The V and J genes are TRBV30 and TRBJ1-2; possible D gene TRBD1, 6 bases. Germline assignment: CDR1 GTSNPN and CDR2 SVGIG (reference sequence). The CDR3 runs to 14 residues. V was pared by 5 bases and J by 5 bases, with 18 bases between.

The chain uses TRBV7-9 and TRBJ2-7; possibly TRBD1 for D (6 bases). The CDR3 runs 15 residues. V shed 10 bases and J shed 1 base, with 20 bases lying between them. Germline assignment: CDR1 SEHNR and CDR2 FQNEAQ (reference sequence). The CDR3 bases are TGTGCCATAGAGGACGGCAGGGGCGGGTCCTACGAGCAGTACGTC. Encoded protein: CAIEDGRGGSYEQYV.

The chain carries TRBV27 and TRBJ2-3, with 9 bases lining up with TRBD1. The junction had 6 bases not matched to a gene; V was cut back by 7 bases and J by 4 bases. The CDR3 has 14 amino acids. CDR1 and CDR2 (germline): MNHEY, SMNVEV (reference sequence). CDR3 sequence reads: CASILDRGADTQYF. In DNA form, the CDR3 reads TGTGCCAGCATCCTGGACAGGGGCGCAGATACGCAGTATTTT.

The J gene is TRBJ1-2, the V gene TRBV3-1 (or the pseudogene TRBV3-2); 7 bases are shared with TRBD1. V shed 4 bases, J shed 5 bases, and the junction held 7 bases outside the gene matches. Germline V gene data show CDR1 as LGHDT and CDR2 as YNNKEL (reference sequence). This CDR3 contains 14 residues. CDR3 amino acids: CASSPSGTAYGYTF. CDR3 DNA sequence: TGTGCCAGCAGCCCTTCTGGGACAGCTTATGGCTACACCTTC.

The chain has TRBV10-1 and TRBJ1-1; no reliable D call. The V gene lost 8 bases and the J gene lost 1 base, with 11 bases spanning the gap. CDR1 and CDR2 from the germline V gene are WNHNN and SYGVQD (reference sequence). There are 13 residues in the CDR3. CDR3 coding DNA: TGCGCCAGCTCCGTTACAGAGAACACTGAAGCTTTCTTT. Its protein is CASSVTENTEAFF.

CDR3 sequence (DNA): TGTGCCAGCAGTATCGAAAGGGGGCAAGAGACCCAGTACTTC. Protein product: CASSIERGQETQYF. The V call is TRBV6-5, the J call TRBJ2-5; possible D gene TRBD1, 6 bases. CDR3 length: 14 residues. Looked up from germline, CDR1 is MNHEY and CDR2 is SVGAGI. Between the trimmed V and J ends, which lost 5 bases and 2 bases, there was a span of 12 bases.

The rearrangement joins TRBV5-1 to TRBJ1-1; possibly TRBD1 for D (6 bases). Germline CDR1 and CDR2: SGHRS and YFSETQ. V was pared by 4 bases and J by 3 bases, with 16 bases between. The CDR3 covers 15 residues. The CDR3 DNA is TGCGCCAGCAGCGGATTCAGGGGAGGGGACACTGAAGCTTTCTTT. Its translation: CASSGFRGGDTEAFF.

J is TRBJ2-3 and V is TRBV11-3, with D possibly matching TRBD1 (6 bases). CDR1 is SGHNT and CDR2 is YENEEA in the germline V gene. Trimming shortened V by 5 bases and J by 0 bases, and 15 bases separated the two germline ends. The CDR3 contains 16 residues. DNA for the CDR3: TGTGCCAGCAGCGGGCGCTCGGGACACAGCACAGATACGCAGTATTTT. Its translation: CASSGRSGHSTDTQYF.

The CDR3 nucleotides read TGTGCCAGCAGCTTAAAGACAAACACTGAAGCTTTCTTT. Translating gives CASSLKTNTEAFF. The chain carries TRBV11-2 and TRBJ1-1; no firm D call. Trimming removed 2 bases from V and 2 bases from J, with 6 bases in between. Per the germline V gene, CDR1 is SGHAT and CDR2 is FQNNGV. This CDR3 has 13 amino acids.

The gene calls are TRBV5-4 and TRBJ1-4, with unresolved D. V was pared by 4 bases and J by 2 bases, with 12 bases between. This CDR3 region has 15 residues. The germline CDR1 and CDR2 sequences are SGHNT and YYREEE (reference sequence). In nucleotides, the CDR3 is TGTGCCAGCAGCATCGGGGTGCACACTAATGAAAAACTGTTTTTT. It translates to CASSIGVHTNEKLFF.

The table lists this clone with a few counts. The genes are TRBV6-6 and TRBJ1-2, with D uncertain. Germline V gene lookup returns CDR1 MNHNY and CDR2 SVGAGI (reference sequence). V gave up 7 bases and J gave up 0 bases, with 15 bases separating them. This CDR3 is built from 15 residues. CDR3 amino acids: CASIILGDANYGYTF. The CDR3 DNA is TGTGCCAGCATCATTTTGGGAGACGCTAACTATGGCTACACCTTC.

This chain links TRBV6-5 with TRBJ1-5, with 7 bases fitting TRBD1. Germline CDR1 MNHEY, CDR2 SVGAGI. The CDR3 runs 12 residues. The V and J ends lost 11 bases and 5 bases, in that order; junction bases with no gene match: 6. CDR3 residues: CAGVTGDQPQHF. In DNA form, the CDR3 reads TGTGCCGGGGTCACAGGGGATCAGCCCCAGCATTTT.

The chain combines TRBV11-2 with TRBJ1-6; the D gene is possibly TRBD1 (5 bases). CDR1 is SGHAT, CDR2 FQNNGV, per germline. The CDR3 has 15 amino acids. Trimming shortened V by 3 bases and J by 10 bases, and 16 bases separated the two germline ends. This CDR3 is CASSFNIRVLSPLHF. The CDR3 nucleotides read TGTGCCAGCAGCTTCAATATCAGGGTTCTGTCACCCCTCCACTTT.

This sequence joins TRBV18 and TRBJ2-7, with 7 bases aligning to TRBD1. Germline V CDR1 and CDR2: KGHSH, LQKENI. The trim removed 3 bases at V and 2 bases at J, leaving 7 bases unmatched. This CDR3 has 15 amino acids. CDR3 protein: CASSPRQGDPYEQYV. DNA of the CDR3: TGTGCCAGCTCACCTCGACAGGGTGACCCCTACGAGCAGTACGTC.

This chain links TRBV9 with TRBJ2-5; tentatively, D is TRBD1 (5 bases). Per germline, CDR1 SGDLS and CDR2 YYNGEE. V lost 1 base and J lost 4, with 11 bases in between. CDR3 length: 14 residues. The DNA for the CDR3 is TGTGCCAGCAGCGTAAATTATAGGGGAGAGACCCAGTACTTC. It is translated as CASSVNYRGETQYF. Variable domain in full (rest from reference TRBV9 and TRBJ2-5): DSGVTQTPKHLITATGQRVTLRCSPRSGDLSVYWYQQSLDQGLQFLIQYYNGEERAKGNILERFSAQQFPDLHSELNLSSLELGDSALYFCASSVNYRGETQYFGPGTRLLVL.

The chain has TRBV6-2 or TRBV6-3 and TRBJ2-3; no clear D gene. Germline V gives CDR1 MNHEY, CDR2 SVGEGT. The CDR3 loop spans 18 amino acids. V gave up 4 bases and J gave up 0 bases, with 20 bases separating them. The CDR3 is CASSSDLKMAASTDTQYF. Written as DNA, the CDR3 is TGTGCCAGCAGTTCGGATCTAAAGATGGCGGCCAGCACAGATACGCAGTATTTT.

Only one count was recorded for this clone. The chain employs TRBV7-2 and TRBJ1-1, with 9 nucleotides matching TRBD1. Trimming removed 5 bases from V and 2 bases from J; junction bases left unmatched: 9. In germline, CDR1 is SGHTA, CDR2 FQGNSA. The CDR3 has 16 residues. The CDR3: CASSQRTGAPNTEAFF. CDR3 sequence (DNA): TGTGCCAGCAGCCAACGGACAGGGGCCCCAAACACTGAAGCTTTCTTT.

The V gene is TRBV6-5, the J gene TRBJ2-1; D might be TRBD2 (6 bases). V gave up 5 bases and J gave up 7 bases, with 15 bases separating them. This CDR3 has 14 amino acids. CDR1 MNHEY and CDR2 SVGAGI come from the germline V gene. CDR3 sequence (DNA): TGTGCCAGCAGTCGAAAAATTAGCGGAAATGAGCAGTTCTTC. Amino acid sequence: CASSRKISGNEQFF.